This TCR beta chain was sequenced in a study of T cell responses to AZD1222 COVID-19 vaccine. Study-wide results and limits: Spike-specific TCR breadth and depth both grew after two AZD1222 doses. Along spike, vaccine-associated CD4 TCRs were found throughout, with dominance at 160-218 and 743-854. Most donors were white British and more were female, and clonal diversity was possibly underestimated. At baseline, just a handful of AZD1222 recipients tested seropositive.

Details on this clone: Its antigen is currently unknown.

The CDR3 has 13 amino acids. CDR1 is GTSNPN and CDR2 is SVGIG in the germline V gene (reference sequence). V lost 4 bases and J lost 5, with 14 bases in between. Using immunoSEQ multiplex PCR, the repertoire was profiled, and TCRdb retains in-frame clones only, with some absent. The data hold roughly 130,000 clones, with about 88% observed a single time. The rearrangement links TRBV30 to TRBJ1-1; a possible D gene is TRBD1 (5 bases). The receptor was isolated from an adult in good health. Sequencing was performed on peripheral blood, taken on day 0 of MenACWY control vaccination. The CDR3 sequence is CAWKGGAQTEAFF. In DNA form, the CDR3 reads TGTGCCTGGAAGGGTGGGGCGCAAACTGAAGCTTTCTTT.